This paragraph reports one T cell receptor beta chain. No antigen is known for it. Anti-CD3/anti-CD28 beads served as a nonspecific positive control stimulus. Sorting of responding CD4+ T cells relied on upregulated CD40 ligand together with CD69. Donors had undetectable plasma HIV-1 RNA, under 50 copies/mL, for 4+ years. This sample stems from a study of persistence of HIV-infected CD4 T cells. Study-wide context: Donors had been on suppressive ART for a median of roughly 8 years.

The CDR3 has 13 amino acids. Per germline, CDR1 LGHDT and CDR2 YNNKEL (reference sequence). Trimming removed 3 bases at V and 9 bases at J, with 14 bases between. The libraries were made with immunoSEQ version 4 in survey mode. Only in-frame clones appear in the TCRdb table, and some are missing; sequencing was by immunoSEQ multiplex PCR. The sample holds 35,000 to 50,000 clones, roughly nine tenths seen once. The sequenced sample was CD4+ T cells sorted from PBMCs after roughly 17-hour stimulation, obtained from a patient who received antiretroviral therapy. This TCR came from an adult man with HIV who was CMV-seropositive. The chain couples TRBV3-1 (or the pseudogene TRBV3-2) to TRBJ2-5, with TRBD2 as a possible D gene (6 bases). The CDR3 sequence: CASSQAGGEAQYF. DNA for the CDR3: TGTGCCAGCAGCCAGGCGGGTGGGGAGGCCCAGTACTTC.